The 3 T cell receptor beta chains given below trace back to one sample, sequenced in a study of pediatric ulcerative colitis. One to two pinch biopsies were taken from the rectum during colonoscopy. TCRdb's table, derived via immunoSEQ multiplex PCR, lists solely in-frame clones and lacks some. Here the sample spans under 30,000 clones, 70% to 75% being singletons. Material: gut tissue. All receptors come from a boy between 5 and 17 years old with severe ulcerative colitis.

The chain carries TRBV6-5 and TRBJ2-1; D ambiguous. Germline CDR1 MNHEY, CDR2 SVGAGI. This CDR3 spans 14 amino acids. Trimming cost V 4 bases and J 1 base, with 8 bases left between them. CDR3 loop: CASSLTASYNEQFF. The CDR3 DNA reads TGTGCCAGCAGTTTGACGGCATCCTACAATGAGCAGTTCTTC.

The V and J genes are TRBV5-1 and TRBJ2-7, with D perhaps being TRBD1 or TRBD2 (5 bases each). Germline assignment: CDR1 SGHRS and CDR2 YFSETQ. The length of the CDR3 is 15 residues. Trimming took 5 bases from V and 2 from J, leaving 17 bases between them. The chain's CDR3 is CASSKGWGNTYEQYF. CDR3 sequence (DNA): TGCGCCAGCAGTAAGGGCTGGGGGAATACCTACGAGCAGTACTTC.

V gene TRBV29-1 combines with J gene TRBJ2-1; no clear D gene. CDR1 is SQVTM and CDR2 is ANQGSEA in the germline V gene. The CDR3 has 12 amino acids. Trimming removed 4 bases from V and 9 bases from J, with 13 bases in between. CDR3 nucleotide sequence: TGCAGCGTTGCGGATAGTCGTACTGAGCAGTTCTTC. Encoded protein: CSVADSRTEQFF.